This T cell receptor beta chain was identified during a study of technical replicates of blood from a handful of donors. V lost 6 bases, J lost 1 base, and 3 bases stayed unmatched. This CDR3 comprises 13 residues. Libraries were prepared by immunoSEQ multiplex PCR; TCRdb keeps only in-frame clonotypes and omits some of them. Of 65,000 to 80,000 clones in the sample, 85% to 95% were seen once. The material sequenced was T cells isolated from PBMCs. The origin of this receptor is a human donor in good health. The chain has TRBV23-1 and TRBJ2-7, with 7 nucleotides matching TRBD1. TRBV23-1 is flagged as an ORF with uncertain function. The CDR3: CASSEDRSYEQYF. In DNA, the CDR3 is TGCGCCAGCAGCGAGGACAGGTCCTACGAGCAGTACTTC.